The clone carrying this TCR beta chain was seen once. The sample originates from a study of CD8+CD57+ T cells in acquired aplastic anemia. V gave up 7 bases and J gave up 4 bases, with 16 bases separating them. The CDR3 runs to 14 residues. Germline V gene sequence: CDR1 SNHLY, CDR2 FYNNEI. Genomic DNA served as template for TCR beta VDJ and CDR3 profiling. One entry per CDR3 protein, called by TCRdb with MiXCR from the reads. This table has about 150,000 distinct CDR3 sequences, around half appearing once. Whoever was chosen for sequencing had shown CD8+CD57+ cell expansion by flow cytometry. Sequencing used sorted CD4+, CD8+, or CD8+CD57+ T cells (not recorded which) from PBMCs. The TCR was taken from a human donor with aplastic anemia. The chain couples TRBV2 to TRBJ1-2; no definite D call. For the CDR3, the DNA is TGTGCCAGCAAGCCCCAGGACGGATCCTATGGCTACACCTTC. Amino acid sequence: CASKPQDGSYGYTF. The full variable domain, completed using reference TRBV2 and TRBJ1-2, is EPEVTQTPSHQVTQMGQEVILRCVPISNHLYFYWYRQILGQKVEFLVSFYNNEISEKSEIFDDQFSVERPDGSNFTLKIRSTKLEDSAMYFCASKPQDGSYGYTFGSGTRLTVV.